This T cell receptor (beta chain) was sequenced for a study of shared clonotypes between healthy human individuals. TCRdb's table, derived via immunoSEQ multiplex PCR, lists solely in-frame clones and lacks some. The data show some 100,000 clones, about 70% seen once. This clone was picked up many times. The germline CDR1 and CDR2 sequences are SGHRS and YFSETQ. The CDR3 runs to 15 residues. The ends lost 4 bases at V and 5 bases at J; junction bases unmatched: 7. The rearrangement links TRBV5-1 to TRBJ1-4, with TRBD1 identical over 8 bases. Sequencing used memory CD8+ T cells sorted from blood. Subset specified: CD45RO+ cells pooled with CCR7-negative TemRA cells. This TCR derives from a woman in her 30s in good health. This CDR3 reads CASSLGQGDNEKLFF. The CDR3 coding sequence is TGCGCCAGCAGCCTAGGACAGGGAGACAATGAAAAACTGTTTTTT.